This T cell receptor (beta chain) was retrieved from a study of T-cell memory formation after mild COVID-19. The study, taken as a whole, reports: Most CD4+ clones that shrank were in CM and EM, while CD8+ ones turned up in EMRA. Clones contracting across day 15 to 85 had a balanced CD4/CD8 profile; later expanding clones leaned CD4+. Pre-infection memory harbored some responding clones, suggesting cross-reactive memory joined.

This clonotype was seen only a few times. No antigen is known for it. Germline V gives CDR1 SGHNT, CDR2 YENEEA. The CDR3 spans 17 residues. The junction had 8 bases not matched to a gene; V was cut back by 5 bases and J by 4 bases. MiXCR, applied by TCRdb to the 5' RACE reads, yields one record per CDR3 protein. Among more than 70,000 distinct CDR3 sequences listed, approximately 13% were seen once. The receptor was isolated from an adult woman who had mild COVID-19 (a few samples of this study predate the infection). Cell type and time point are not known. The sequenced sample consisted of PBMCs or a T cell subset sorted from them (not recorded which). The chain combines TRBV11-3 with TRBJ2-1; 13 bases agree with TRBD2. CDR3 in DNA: TGTGCCAGCAGCCCTAGACTAGCGGGAGGCCTATACAATGAGCAGTTCTTC. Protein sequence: CASSPRLAGGLYNEQFF.